Listed here is a single T cell receptor (beta chain). The target antigen is unknown. The method was immunoSEQ multiplex PCR; TCRdb's version includes in-frame clones alone and lacks a portion of them. The sample holds tens of thousands of clones, approximately 93% seen once. These data originate in a study of graft-versus-host responses after intestinal transplantation. Study context: Transplantation in recipients was multivisceral, liver-intestinal, or isolated intestinal.

Study-level points and caveats: Subjects displaying graft-donor T cell macrochimerism possessed elevated graft-versus-host to host-versus-graft clonal ratios inside allografts.

The V gene's germline CDR1 is SGHVS and CDR2 FQNEAQ. V gave up 5 bases and J gave up 0 bases, with 7 bases separating them. The CDR3 runs 13 residues. This rearrangement joins TRBV7-8 to TRBJ1-2; no firm D call. The input for sequencing was PBMCs, taken 156 days after intestinal transplant. The receptor was isolated from a human patient who received an intestinal transplant, so some T cells may come from the graft donor. The chain's CDR3 is CASSISANYGYTF. The CDR3 region has the DNA TGTGCCAGCAGCATCAGCGCTAACTATGGCTACACCTTC. Variable domain in full (rest from reference TRBV7-8 and TRBJ1-2): GAGVSQSPRYKVAKRGQDVALRCDPISGHVSLFWYQQALGQGPEFLTYFQNEAQLDKSGLPSDRFFAERPEGSVSTLKIQRTQQEDSAVYLCASSISANYGYTFGSGTRLTVV.